What follows are 23 T cell receptor beta chains derived from one specimen sequenced in a study of T cell repertoires in cytomegalovirus infection. TCRdb reprocessed the reads via MiXCR and lists one record per CDR3 protein. Among some 450,000 distinct CDR3 sequences listed, roughly 30% were seen once. Sequencing was performed on PBMCs. The source is a human donor in good health (CMV status not recorded). Some clones in this sample may be carry-over from other donors' samples.

With respect to this clonotype: Sequence at one end of the junction differs from germline and may be a read error. As DNA, the CDR3 is TGTGCTAGCAGCCCGCTTCTACGTCCGGGACTAGCAAATGAGCAGTTCTTC. It is translated as CASSPLLRPGLANEQFF. The rearrangement uses TRBV7-7 and TRBJ2-1; TRBD2 matches at 9 bases. The CDR3 consists of 17 residues. Germline V gene data show CDR1 as SSHAT and CDR2 as FNYEAQ (reference sequence).

The chain joins TRBV6-2 or TRBV6-3 to TRBJ1-2, with 7 positions matching TRBD1. The CDR3 has 16 amino acids. The germline V gene encodes CDR1 MNHEY and CDR2 SVGEGT. V lost 0 bases and J lost 4; bases outside the gene matches: 8. The CDR3 DNA sequence: TGTGCCAGCAGTTACTCCGGAGAGGGGGCGGGCTATGGCTACACCTTC. It encodes CASSYSGEGAGYGYTF.

This clonotype was picked up a small number of times. V and J are TRBV7-9 and TRBJ1-1; the D is unclear. Trimming removed 5 bases at V and 2 bases at J, with 15 bases between. The germline V gene has CDR1 SEHNR and CDR2 FQNEAQ (reference sequence). The CDR3 consists of 15 residues. CDR3 DNA sequence: TGTGCCAGCAGCCGGTCCAACGGGCCTAACACTGAAGCTTTCTTT. Its protein product is CASSRSNGPNTEAFF.

This clonotype was observed at least ten times. This chain connects TRBV12-3 or TRBV12-4 to TRBJ2-2; a weak D match, TRBD2 (6 bases). With 3 bases removed from V and 3 bases from J, the gap between germline ends came to 8 bases. CDR3 length equals 14 residues. CDR3 sequence: CASSLGTHTGELFF. The CDR3 DNA reads as TGTGCCAGCAGTTTGGGGACTCACACCGGGGAGCTGTTTTTT.

In this sample, this clonotype turned up a few times. CDR3 sequence: CASRRGASGNQPQHF. The CDR3 DNA follows: TGTGCCAGCAGACGCGGGGCGTCTGGCAATCAGCCCCAGCATTTT. The chain employs TRBV6-2 or TRBV6-3 and TRBJ1-5; maybe TRBD1 (5 bases). Trimming removed 6 bases from V and 2 bases from J, with 14 bases in between. CDR3 size: 15 residues. Germline V CDR1 and CDR2: MNHEY, SVGEGT.

This clonotype was seen a few times. The chain carries TRBV5-6 and TRBJ2-1; D is unclear. Trimming pared 4 bases from V and 3 bases from J, leaving 17 bases between. Germline loops: CDR1 SGHDT, CDR2 YYEEEE. The CDR3 is made up of 16 amino acids. The CDR3 protein is CASSLPQVFSYNEQFF. DNA of the CDR3: TGTGCCAGCAGCCTACCCCAGGTCTTCAGCTACAATGAGCAGTTCTTC.

About this clonotype: This sequence may be a read error, since a much larger clone differs from it by one base. Here the CDR3 reads CASSLSWGSNTEDFF. The CDR3 DNA follows: TGTGCCAGCAGCTTATCGTGGGGATCGAACACTGAAGATTTCTTT. The chain employs TRBV7-2 and TRBJ1-1; no firm D call. The CDR3 loop spans 15 amino acids. Germline V gene sequence: CDR1 SGHTA, CDR2 FQGNSA.

The chain uses TRBV20-1 and TRBJ1-5; no reliable D call. The CDR3 contains 14 residues. Trimming stripped 3 bases from V and 2 bases from J, with 11 bases between. Germline V gene sequence: CDR1 DFQATT, CDR2 SNEGSKA (reference sequence). As DNA, the CDR3 is TGCAGTGCTAGGGCTCCGGGCCGCAATCAGCCCCAGCATTTT. Amino acids: CSARAPGRNQPQHF.

This chain connects TRBV28 to TRBJ1-1; 12 bases line up with TRBD1. The germline V gene has CDR1 MDHEN and CDR2 SYDVKM. This CDR3 comprises 14 residues. The CDR3 region has the DNA TGTGCAATCATATGGGGGACAGGGGGCTCTGAAGCTTTCTTT. It specifies CAIIWGTGGSEAFF.

V and J are TRBV18 and TRBJ1-5; D is ambiguous. Germline lookup yields CDR1 KGHSH and CDR2 LQKENI. Trimming took off 3 bases at V and 3 bases at J, with 9 bases between the two ends. The CDR3 contains 14 residues. CDR3 sequence reads: CASSPETTNQPQHF. The CDR3 DNA follows: TGTGCCAGCTCACCCGAGACAACCAATCAGCCCCAGCATTTT. Based on the CDR3 plus reference TRBV18 and TRBJ1-5, the full variable domain is NAGVMQNPRHLVRRRGQEARLRCSPMKGHSHVYWYRQLPEEGLKFMVYLQKENIIDESGMPKERFSAEFPKEGPSILRIQQVVRGDSAAYFCASSPETTNQPQHFGDGTRLSIL.

The V call is TRBV12-3 or TRBV12-4, the J call TRBJ2-1; unclear D gene. V was pared by 5 bases and J by 5 bases, with 10 bases between. The CDR3 totals 13 residues. CDR3 amino acids: CASSPPPHNEQFF. The CDR3 DNA sequence: TGTGCCAGCAGTCCTCCCCCACACAATGAGCAGTTCTTC.

The chain uses TRBV7-6 and TRBJ2-1, with TRBD2 as a possible D gene (6 bases). The germline CDR1 and CDR2 sequences are SGHVS and FNYEAQ. This CDR3 has 15 amino acids. Trimming took 1 base from V and 2 from J, leaving 9 bases between them. The CDR3 spells CASSLDAGTYNEQFF. The DNA of the CDR3 is TGTGCCAGCAGCTTAGACGCGGGAACCTACAATGAGCAGTTCTTC.

The chain uses TRBV6-5 and TRBJ1-1, with 8 bases matching TRBD1. Trimming at V came to 4 bases and at J to 5 bases, leaving 9 bases not matched to a gene. The germline V gene has CDR1 MNHEY and CDR2 SVGAGI. This CDR3 has 15 residues. The CDR3 nucleotides read TGTGCCAGCAGTTTCGACACAGGGGGAAGGACTGAAGCTTTCTTT. This translates into CASSFDTGGRTEAFF.

The genes are TRBV6-2 or TRBV6-3 and TRBJ1-5, with D possibly being TRBD1 (5 bases). V lost 0 bases to trimming and J lost 7 bases, with 7 bases between them. The germline V gene has CDR1 MNHEY and CDR2 SVGEGT. The CDR3 is 13 amino acids. The CDR3 nucleotides read TGTGCCAGCAGTTACTCTCGGGGGCAGCCCCAGCATTTT. The encoded protein is CASSYSRGQPQHF.

In its sample, this clonotype was seen a few times. This rearrangement joins TRBV5-1 to TRBJ2-6, with a possible D match to TRBD1 (5 bases). Trimming took 6 bases from V and 2 from J, leaving 15 bases between them. CDR3 size: 16 residues. The germline CDR1 and CDR2 sequences are SGHRS and YFSETQ. The CDR3 nucleotides are TGCGCCAGCAATGGCAGGGAAACCCCTGGGGCCAACGTCCTGACTTTC. This translates into CASNGRETPGANVLTF.

This clonotype was observed a few times. This chain joins TRBV12-3 or TRBV12-4 and TRBJ1-3; D gene ambiguous. CDR3 size: 13 residues. Trimming stripped 7 bases from V and 12 bases from J, with 19 bases between. The CDR3: CASTLKEGMHIYF. The CDR3 DNA follows: TGTGCCAGCACCCTAAAGGAGGGAATGCACATATATTTT.

The table lists this clonotype with many counts. For the CDR3, the DNA is TGTGCCAGCAGCTTAGAACCTATCTCTGGAAACACCATATATTTT. Encoded protein: CASSLEPISGNTIYF. This chain joins TRBV7-2 and TRBJ1-3; the D is unclear. Trimming shortened V by 1 base and J by 0 bases, and 7 bases separated the two germline ends. The germline gives CDR1 SGHTA, CDR2 FQGNSA. The CDR3 is 15 amino acids.

The rearrangement joins TRBV7-8 to TRBJ2-7, with 10 nucleotides matching TRBD2. The CDR3 loop spans 15 amino acids. Per the germline V gene, CDR1 is SGHVS and CDR2 is FQNEAQ. V was clipped by 5 bases and J by 5 bases; unmatched bases: 9. Written as DNA, the CDR3 is TGTGCCAGCAGCCCTAGCGGGGGAGCGGGACACGAGCAGTACTTC. Protein sequence: CASSPSGGAGHEQYF.

The J gene is TRBJ1-2, the V gene TRBV19; D is unclear. V dropped 3 bases and J dropped 7 bases, with 27 bases sitting between them. This CDR3 has 18 amino acids. CDR1 and CDR2 from the germline V gene are LNHDA and SQIVND (reference sequence). The CDR3 loop is CASSILDSTMATARGYTF. CDR3 DNA: TGTGCCAGTAGTATTCTGGACTCTACTATGGCTACAGCGCGTGGCTACACCTTC.

This clonotype has a handful of counts. This chain connects TRBV5-1 to TRBJ1-1; D ambiguous. Germline V gene data show CDR1 as SGHRS and CDR2 as YFSETQ. This CDR3 has 13 residues. V dropped 0 bases and J dropped 5 bases, with 8 bases sitting between them. This CDR3 is CASSLAWGTEAFF. CDR3 bases: TGCGCCAGCAGCTTGGCCTGGGGAACTGAAGCTTTCTTT.

This clonotype was seen more than once but under ten times. V gene TRBV5-1 combines with J gene TRBJ2-5, with 7 nucleotides matching TRBD2. V shed 4 bases and J 4 bases; nucleotides not matched to a gene: 10. Germline V gene lookup returns CDR1 SGHRS and CDR2 YFSETQ. The CDR3 totals 15 residues. Here the CDR3 DNA reads TGCGCCAGCAGCCCTGACAGCGGGGTCGGAGAGACCCAGTACTTC. Translated: CASSPDSGVGETQYF.

There are a few counts of this clonotype. The chain links TRBV7-3 to TRBJ1-1; D call uncertain. The V end was cut by 1 base, the J end by 0 bases, with 9 bases between. CDR1 and CDR2 from the germline V gene are SGHTA and FQGTGA. The CDR3 runs 15 residues. CDR3 residues: CASSLIRQLNTEAFF. The CDR3 DNA follows: TGTGCCAGCAGCTTAATCCGACAACTGAACACTGAAGCTTTCTTT.

This clonotype has more than one count but fewer than ten. The gene calls are TRBV20-1 and TRBJ1-5; D possibly corresponds to TRBD1 (5 bases). V dropped 3 bases and J dropped 2 bases, with 11 bases sitting between them. CDR3 length: 14 residues. CDR1 and CDR2 (germline): DFQATT, SNEGSKA (reference sequence). Written as DNA, the CDR3 is TGCAGTGCTAGTGTGGTGGGGGGCAATCAGCCCCAGCATTTT. Translated, it gives CSASVVGGNQPQHF.